The clone carrying this T cell receptor (beta chain) has at least ten counts. Its antigen remains unidentified. Quantitative molecular-barcoded 5'-RACE generated the TCR beta libraries. TCRdb recomputed calls from the 5' RACE reads with MiXCR, one row per CDR3 protein. The data hold 500,000 or so distinct CDR3 sequences, with about 5.4% observed a single time. The data were taken from a study of CD8 T cells in ankylosing spondylitis. Whole-study results and caveats: Within ankylosing spondylitis blood, a TCR beta motif made up of eight or nine highly homologous variants appeared to be characteristic. Reportedly, disease-linked clones are significantly enriched in ankylosing spondylitis patients' matched synovial fluid. Reactive arthritis synovial fluid and blood were previously reported to contain some motif variants.

The CDR3 has 18 residues. V dropped 8 bases and J dropped 0; count of bases not matched to a gene: 11. The germline gives CDR1 MNHEY, CDR2 SMNVEV (reference sequence). The V gene is TRBV27, the J gene TRBJ1-6, with TRBD1 matching over 9 bases. The sequencing input was blood, either unsorted or a sorted T cell fraction (not recorded which). The source is a male donor with ankylosing spondylitis. The DNA of the CDR3 is TGTGCCAGCCGGAAGGGACAGGGAATCTTCTCCTATAATTCACCCCTCCACTTT. The encoded protein is CASRKGQGIFSYNSPLHF.